The 4 T cell receptor beta chains in this list originate from one sample, sequenced in a study of cytomegalovirus exposure and HLA in healthy donors. Primers for the PCR totalled 60 Vbeta and 13 Jbeta. TCRdb keeps only in-frame clones here, not all; method: immunoSEQ multiplex PCR. The repertoire includes 110,000 or so clones, around 73% of them detected once, and approximately 8.4% sits in the top ten. The sequencing input was PBMCs. The receptors stem from a man between 35 and 55 years old in good health and CMV-seronegative.

The rearrangement links TRBV18 to TRBJ1-2; 10 positions match TRBD1. This CDR3 has 14 amino acids. The germline CDR1 and CDR2 sequences are KGHSH and LQKENI. The junction had 5 bases not matched to a gene; V was cut back by 5 bases and J by 5 bases. CDR3 sequence reads: CASSRQGARYGYTF. CDR3 sequence (DNA): TGTGCCAGCTCAAGACAGGGGGCGCGGTATGGCTACACCTTC.

This rearrangement joins TRBV5-5 to TRBJ2-2; no reliable D call. The V end lost 4 bases, the J end lost 4 bases, and 8 bases lay between the germline ends. Germline V lookup: CDR1 SGHKS, CDR2 YYEKEE (reference sequence). The CDR3 spans 13 residues. The CDR3 loop reads CASSPVITGELFF. The CDR3 nucleotides are TGTGCCAGCAGCCCCGTTATCACCGGGGAGCTGTTTTTT.

V gene TRBV10-3 combines with J gene TRBJ1-4; the D gene is possibly TRBD1 (6 bases). Trimming shortened V by 5 bases and J by 8 bases, and 24 bases separated the two germline ends. The length of the CDR3 is 17 residues. Per germline, CDR1 ENHRY and CDR2 SYGVKD. The CDR3 sequence: CAISRSPLRTAGEKLFF. CDR3 coding DNA: TGTGCCATCAGTAGGAGCCCCCTCCGGACAGCCGGGGAAAAACTGTTTTTT.

Concerning this clone itself: In this CDR3 the conserved last residue, phenylalanine or tryptophan, is missing, so a read error is likely. The DNA is left out, because the CDR3 cannot be placed on it with certainty; the CDR3 is given as TCRdb lists it. The chain uses TRBV7-2 and TRBJ1-2; the table's TRBD1 call for D was not verified on the DNA. Germline V CDR1 and CDR2: SGHTA, FQGNSA. The CDR3 extends over 12 residues, inclusive of both ends. CDR3 in amino acids: CASSLGQPSISL.